This entry describes one TCR beta chain. The antigen is unknown. The PCR employed 60 Vbeta primers together with 13 Jbeta primers. Method: immunoSEQ multiplex PCR; TCRdb's copy keeps in-frame clones and lacks some. This sample carries 150,000 to 200,000 clones, roughly 80% of them seen once, and the ten largest clones take roughly 8%. The data were taken from a study of cytomegalovirus exposure and HLA in healthy donors. Study-wide results and limits: Most of the TCR beta V segments (in an earlier analysis) were productive either about 87% or about 30% of the time. Accurate prediction of HLA-A and HLA-B alleles (for most subjects) was reportedly achieved from TCR beta sequences.

The CDR3 sequence is 13 residues long. Germline CDR1 is MNHNY and CDR2 is SVGAGI (reference sequence). V dropped 7 bases and J dropped 6 bases, with 15 bases sitting between them. The receptor was isolated from a male donor in good health and CMV-seropositive. Sequences were obtained from PBMCs. V gene TRBV6-6 combines with J gene TRBJ1-2; a possible D gene is TRBD1 (5 bases). The CDR3 DNA reads as TGTGCCAGCACTACAGCGGGAGGGGATGGCTACACCTTC. Translating gives CASTTAGGDGYTF.